This TCR beta chain appears in the sequencing data of a study of blood T cell repertoires in COVID-19. Turning to the study itself: PBMCs, B-cell-depleted T cells, or T cells provided the cDNA or gDNA that made up the material.

CDR1 and CDR2 from the germline V gene are SGDLS and YYNGEE. Trimming took 4 bases from V and 3 from J, leaving 17 bases between them. This CDR3 spans 15 amino acids. The table came from immunoSEQ multiplex PCR; TCRdb's copy has only in-frame clones and leaves some out. The sample has 250,000 to 300,000 clones, roughly 86% seen once. The source material was peripheral blood. This TCR derives from a woman aged 25-40 years with COVID-19, enrolled during active disease. The rearrangement joins TRBV9 to TRBJ2-7; maybe TRBD2 (6 bases). The CDR3 here is CASSPRGSRGYEQYF. CDR3 nucleotide sequence: TGTGCCAGCAGCCCGCGCGGGTCGCGGGGCTACGAGCAGTACTTC.